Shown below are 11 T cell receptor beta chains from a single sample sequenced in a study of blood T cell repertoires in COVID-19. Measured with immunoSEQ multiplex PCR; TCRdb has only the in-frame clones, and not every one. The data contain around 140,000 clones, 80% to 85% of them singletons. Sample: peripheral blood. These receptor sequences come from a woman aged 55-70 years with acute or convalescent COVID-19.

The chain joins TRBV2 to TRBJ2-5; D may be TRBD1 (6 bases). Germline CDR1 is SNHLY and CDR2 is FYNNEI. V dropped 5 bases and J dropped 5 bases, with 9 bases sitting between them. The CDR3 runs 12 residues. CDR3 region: CASSQGTETQYF. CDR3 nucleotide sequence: TGTGCCAGCAGTCAGGGGACGGAGACCCAGTACTTC.

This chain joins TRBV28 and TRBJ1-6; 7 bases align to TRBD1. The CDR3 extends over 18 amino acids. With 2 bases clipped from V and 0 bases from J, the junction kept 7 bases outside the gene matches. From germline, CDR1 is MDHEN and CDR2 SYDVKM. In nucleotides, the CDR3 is TGTGCCAGCAGTTTAACAGGGGCCCAAAGCTCCTATAATTCACCCCTCCACTTT. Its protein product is CASSLTGAQSSYNSPLHF.

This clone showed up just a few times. For the CDR3, the DNA is TGTGCCAGTAGTATGGGGGACAGCTCTGGAAACACCATATATTTT. It codes for CASSMGDSSGNTIYF. V is TRBV19 and J is TRBJ1-3, with 7 nucleotides matching TRBD1. After removal of 3 bases from V and 0 bases from J, the junction contained 2 bases not matched to a gene. The CDR3 consists of 15 residues. Germline V gene lookup returns CDR1 LNHDA and CDR2 SQIVND (reference sequence).

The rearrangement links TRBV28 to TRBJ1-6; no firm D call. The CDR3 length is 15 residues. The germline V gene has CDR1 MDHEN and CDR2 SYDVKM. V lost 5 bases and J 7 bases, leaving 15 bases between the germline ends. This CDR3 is CASSRSASGNSPLHF. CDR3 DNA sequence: TGTGCCAGCAGTAGGTCCGCCAGCGGGAATTCACCCCTCCACTTT.

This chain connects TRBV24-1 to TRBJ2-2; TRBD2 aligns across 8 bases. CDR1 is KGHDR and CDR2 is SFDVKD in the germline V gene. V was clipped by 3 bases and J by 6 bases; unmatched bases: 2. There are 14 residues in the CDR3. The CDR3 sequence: CATSDMTSAGELFF. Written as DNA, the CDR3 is TGTGCCACCAGTGATATGACTAGCGCCGGGGAGCTGTTTTTT.

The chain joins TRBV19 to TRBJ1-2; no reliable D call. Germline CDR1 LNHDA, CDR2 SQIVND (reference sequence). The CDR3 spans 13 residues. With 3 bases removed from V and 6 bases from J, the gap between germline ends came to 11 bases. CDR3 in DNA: TGTGCCAGTAGTATCTGGCGGGAGCATGGCTACACCTTC. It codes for CASSIWREHGYTF.

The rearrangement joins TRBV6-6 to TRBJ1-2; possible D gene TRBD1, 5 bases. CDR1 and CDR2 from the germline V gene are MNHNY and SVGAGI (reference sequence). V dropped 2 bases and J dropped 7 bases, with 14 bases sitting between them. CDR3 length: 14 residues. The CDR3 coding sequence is TGTGCCAGCAGTTACCAGGGCAGGGAGGGTGGCTACACCTTC. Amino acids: CASSYQGREGGYTF.

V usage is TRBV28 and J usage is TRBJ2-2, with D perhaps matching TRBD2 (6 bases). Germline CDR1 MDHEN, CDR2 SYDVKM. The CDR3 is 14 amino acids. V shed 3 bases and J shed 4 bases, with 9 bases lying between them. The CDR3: CASSLLGGTGELFF. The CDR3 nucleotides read TGTGCCAGCAGTTTGTTGGGGGGCACCGGGGAGCTGTTTTTT.

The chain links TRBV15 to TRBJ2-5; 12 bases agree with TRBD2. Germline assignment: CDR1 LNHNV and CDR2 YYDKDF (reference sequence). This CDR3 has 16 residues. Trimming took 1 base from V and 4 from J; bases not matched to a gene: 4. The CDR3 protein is CATSRVLAGGGETQYF. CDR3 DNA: TGTGCCACCAGCAGAGTGCTAGCGGGGGGGGGAGAGACCCAGTACTTC. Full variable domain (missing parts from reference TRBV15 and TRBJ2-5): DAMVIQNPRYQVTQFGKPVTLSCSQTLNHNVMYWYQQKSSQAPKLLFHYYDKDFNNEADTPDNFQSRRPNTSFCFLDIRSPGLGDTAMYLCATSRVLAGGGETQYFGPGTRLLVL.

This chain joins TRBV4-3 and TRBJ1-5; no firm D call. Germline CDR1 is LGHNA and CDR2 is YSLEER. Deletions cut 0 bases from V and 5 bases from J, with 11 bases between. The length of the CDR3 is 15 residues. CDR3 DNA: TGCGCCAGCAGCCAAGATTATGCGAACTATCAGCCCCAGCATTTT. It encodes CASSQDYANYQPQHF.

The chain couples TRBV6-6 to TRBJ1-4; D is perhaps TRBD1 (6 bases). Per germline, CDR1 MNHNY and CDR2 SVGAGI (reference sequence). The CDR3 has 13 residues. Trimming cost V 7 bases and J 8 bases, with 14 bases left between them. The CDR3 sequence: CASTRDTGEKLFF. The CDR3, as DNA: TGTGCCAGCACCCGGGACACTGGCGAAAAACTGTTTTTT.